This record concerns one TCR beta chain sequence. The antigen remains unidentified. This CDR3 has 16 amino acids. Per the germline V gene, CDR1 is SGHDN and CDR2 is FVKESK. V shed 10 bases and J shed 0 bases, with 19 bases lying between them. Synthetically made TCR analog templates were put into each PCR as spikes. The assay was immunoSEQ multiplex PCR, and TCRdb's table has in-frame clones only and misses some. The sample holds 95,000 to 100,000 clones, 80% to 90% seen once. The data are from a study of PD-L1 blockade in urothelial cancer. Turning to the study itself: Once treatment had started, blood was analyzed at 3 weeks (second dose) and again at 6 weeks. General study findings and limits: Larger 3-week expansion of tumor-associated blood clones was seen in durable-benefit patients.

Time point described: pretreatment peripheral blood. The material was PBMCs, obtained around atezolizumab (anti-PD-L1) treatment. The TCR comes from a man in his 60s with urothelial cancer. The chain employs TRBV14 and TRBJ2-1; D possibly corresponds to TRBD1 (5 bases). The CDR3 coding sequence is TGTGCCACCTCACCCCGGCCAGGGCTCTCCTACAATGAGCAGTTCTTC. Translating gives CATSPRPGLSYNEQFF. The variable domain in full, completed from reference TRBV14 and TRBJ2-1, reads EAGVTQFPSHSVIEKGQTVTLRCDPISGHDNLYWYRRVMGKEIKFLLHFVKESKQDESGMPNNRFLAERTGGTYSTLKVQPAELEDSGVYFCATSPRPGLSYNEQFFGPGTRLTVL.